This TCR beta chain was recovered during a study of cytomegalovirus exposure and HLA in healthy donors (dated by TCRdb to the late 2010s). Study-level background: An earlier analysis of roughly 630 of the donors reported roughly 270 Gb of sequence data and some 120 million unique TCR beta sequences from about 179 million T cells. An early release covering 550 to 650 HLA-typed donors comprised 250 to 350 gigabases of sequencing data and roughly 86 million unique TCR sequences. Of the roughly 390 genotyped donors, roughly 80% were placed in the genetic ancestry cluster associated with self-reported Caucasian donors. The study was designed to test whether signatures of past pathogen exposure could be identified by cataloging public T cell receptors. Using immunosequencing, the study profiled T cell repertoires from 500 to 800 subjects and related those repertoires to cytomegalovirus serostatus. A separate validation cohort of more than 100 different subjects was used in addition to the roughly 640-subject first cohort. The study combined high-throughput TCR immunosequencing, statistical association of individual TCRs with disease status, and machine learning to predict cytomegalovirus infection status. To study patterns of TCR occurrence, a later analysis re-analyzed previously published TCR beta repertoires from around 670 donors and added high-resolution HLA genotyping. Rather than drawing on any new phenotypic data, the later analysis identified candidate immune exposures from TCR beta sequences and the way those sequences occurred across donors. To decide whether each TCR beta V gene segment behaved as functional or pseudogenic, an earlier analysis of fewer than 750 of the donors relied on high-throughput TCR beta sequencing. Alongside the repertoire data, information on donor age, sex, ethnicity and CMV serostatus was compiled. In a later genetic analysis, genome-wide SNP genotypes for about 55% of the roughly 700 donors were used, and that subset was treated as a discovery cohort. All discovery cohort repertoires had been generated on a single sequencing platform. Both class I and class II loci were covered by HLA typing, at four-digit resolution. The number of donors typed differed by locus, with about 629-630 for A, B, C, DRB1 and DQB1, around 520 for DQA1, 600 to 610 for DPA1, and around 450 for DPB1. Roughly 5 DR-DQ haplotypes were treated as single units for association and clustering because of strong linkage in the cohort. Among some 410 genotyped donors of the cohort, an average of about 240,000 unique TCR beta nucleotide sequences were sequenced per donor, about a sixth of them non-productive.

On this clone: There is no known antigen for this receptor. Base qualities are not recorded, but no much larger clone differs from it by a single base.

The investigation overall reported the following: Specific HLA alleles were associated with 15,000 to 20,000 TCR beta sequences at a false discovery rate of 0.05 in a later analysis. According to a later analysis, parvovirus B19, influenza, CMV and Epstein-Barr virus appeared linked to several top co-occurrence clusters. Most TCR sequences were observed very rarely across donors, whereas some public TCRs were present in many individuals. Around 16 rarely observed V segments, including chromosome 9 orphons, were excluded from the earlier analysis of some 590 of the donors because counts were too low. The only immune exposure information available for the cohort was CMV serostatus. A later analysis found that TCR association rates varied across HLA loci, with DRB1 alleles showing the most associated TCRs and HLA-C alleles the fewest. Assigning TCR associations to individual alleles was difficult when HLA alleles, especially DR and DQ, strongly co-occurred. Correlated functional status among segregating V segments might be attributable to linkage disequilibrium, but an unknown experimental factor could not be ruled out. In vitro tests confirmed that a few of the cytomegalovirus-associated TCR beta chains recognize cytomegalovirus antigens. An association between a missense DCLRE1C variant and V-gene and J-gene trimming of TCR beta chains was found in a later genetic analysis and replicated in an independent cohort. Compared with equally common non-associated chains, HLA-associated TCR beta chains in a later analysis were more clonally expanded and had lower generation probabilities. In the study, approximately 160 TCR beta chains were listed as associated with cytomegalovirus. A further reported finding was that TCR beta sequences accurately predicted the HLA-A and HLA-B alleles for most subjects in the first cohort. In an earlier analysis of fewer than 700 of the donors, most TCR beta V segments appeared in productive rearrangements about 87% or about 30% of the time, broadly matching IMGT annotations. The 87-base-pair reads could not distinguish some IMGT-functional V segments, including TRBV6-2 and TRBV6-3, so those segments were excluded. HLA typing was unavailable for some donors at each locus, so association tests used only the typed subset. Most CMV-associated TCR beta chains appeared to be HLA-restricted in a later analysis, and the HLA associations seemed to be driven largely by CMV exposure. A later genetic analysis reported fewer N-insertions in productive TCRs among donors in an Asian-associated ancestry cluster than the roughly 650-donor mean. The classifier was reported to diagnose cytomegalovirus status with high specificity and sensitivity in both the original and validation cohorts. Presence/absence analyses assumed roughly uniform sequencing depth across donors, an assumption that may not hold. The sequencing pipeline was judged likely to have produced a cluster of highly shared sequence variants as a technical artifact. Only TCR beta chains were sequenced in this cohort, and the absence of alpha or paired-chain data limited detectable features. The authors suggested that the approach could potentially be generalized to other disease states and immunological phenotypes.

The cohort was made up of about 610 healthy bone marrow donors. At the time of sampling, every cohort member was nominally healthy, though immune exposures that went unrecorded were likely present. The donor tested CMV seronegative, placing the donor among the approximately 360 seronegative members of the cohort. A peripheral blood sample was collected from each donor, and TCR beta sequencing was performed on peripheral blood mononuclear cells. Genomic DNA was extracted from the blood cell samples with the Qiagen DNeasy Blood Extraction Kit. Libraries were built with the immunoSEQ multiplex PCR assay. For the multiplex PCR, a mixture combining 60 forward primers for TCR Vbeta segments and 13 reverse primers for TCR Jbeta segments was used. The CDR3 region of rearranged TCR beta genes was amplified from genomic DNA with a multiplex PCR assay. Amplified TCR beta libraries were sequenced as 87-base-pair reads on the Illumina HiSeq System. The authors' analysis ran thus. A later analysis tallied roughly 80 million unique TCR beta chains across the 700 or so repertoires, and some 10 million of those chains were shared by two or more donors. To remove PCR and sequencing errors, raw reads were error-corrected and collapsed into unique sequences using a nearest-neighbor algorithm that merged closely related sequences. V, D and J gene segments were assigned by aligning CDR3 sequences to IMGT reference sequences. Each retained sequence needed at least a six-nucleotide match to both a V gene segment and a J gene segment. A rearrangement counted as productive if the CDR3 had no stop codons and remained in frame with V and J, and every other rearrangement counted as non-productive. Following IMGT convention, CDR3 was defined as the stretch from the second conserved V-encoded cysteine up to the conserved J-encoded phenylalanine. The earlier analysis of some 600 of the donors excluded sequences that lacked an unambiguous match to a single V gene segment. In an earlier analysis of roughly 500 of the donors, V segments were called functional above 56.7% productive rearrangements and were called segregating when the between-donor standard deviation exceeded 5%. A statistical classification framework was built to diagnose cytomegalovirus status from the catalog of TCR beta chain sequences. In a later analysis, V and J genes were assigned by comparing TCR nucleotide sequences against IMGT/GENE-DB human TR gene sequences. A later analysis assigned CDR3 sequences and most-parsimonious VDJ recombination scenarios with the TCRdist pipeline. In a later analysis, each TCR beta chain was defined by its CDR3 amino acid sequence together with its V-gene family, and reads lacking a unique V-gene family were excluded. To address suspected cross-contamination and a sequencing artifact, a later analysis removed approximately 600 highly shared, low-generation-probability nucleotide sequences. In a later analysis, a clonal expansion index for each public chain was calculated from normalized within-repertoire ranks of inferred template counts. In a later analysis, generation probabilities were computed using a VDJ recombination model fitted to out-of-frame rearrangements, and the results were checked against IGoR. In a later analysis, TCR-TCR, TCR-HLA and TCR-CMV co-occurrence was scored with hypergeometric tests, and a repertoire-size bias correction was applied to TCR pairs. A later analysis estimated false discovery rates by permuting HLA or CMV assignments 20 times. In a later analysis, co-occurring TCRs were grouped using DBSCAN, and TCRdist sequence similarity was added for clustering within HLA-allele-positive subsets. Co-occurrence clustering excluded repertoires with fewer than 30,000 or more than 120,000 public chains, plus five with anomalous nucleotide sharing. TCRdb provides this immuneACCESS table in a form limited to in-frame rearrangements. Some clones are lacking; in checked studies, under half of them reflect an unresolved V gene, and why the rest are absent is not known. The V and J calls and clone size come from that table; D and trimming were worked out from the DNA. This sample has approximately 290,000 clones in its table, and over 70% of those were observed once. The ten largest make up less than 0.4% of the sample.

Spanning cysteine to phenylalanine, the CDR3 consists of 16 amino acids. Only the CDR3 portion is preserved as DNA: 48 bases, with reading frame beginning at the first base. CDR1 and CDR2 are read off the germline V gene as MGHRA and YSYEKL. Trimming takes 2 bases off V and 1 base off J; junction bases not matched to a gene: 4. This sequence uses TRBV4-1 and TRBJ2-5, with TRBD1 identical over 10 junction bases. Sequenced material: PBMCs. This receptor was identified in a girl aged 2-10 years in good health and CMV-seronegative. The CDR3 sequence is CASSQTGQGSQETQYF. The base sequence is TGCGCCAGCAGCCAAACGGGACAGGGGAGCCAAGAGACCCAGTACTTC.